The 7 T cell receptor beta chains listed next were all sequenced from one sample in a study of blood T cells in healthy people across ages (dated by TCRdb to between 2014 and 2017). Libraries were built with 5' RACE. The instrument was an Illumina HiSeq 2500. A second PCR of about 6 to 11 cycles was run with a J-beta primer mix and a sample-barcoded 5' primer. TCRdb ran its own pipeline on the public reads, namely fastp trimming at Q25 and MiXCR clone calling, and kept in-frame beta chains. Rows matching on CDR3 protein sequence are summarized as one entry with the most common DNA and genes. The sample data list roughly 1.7 million distinct CDR3 sequences, and about 35% of these were observed just once. The ten biggest clones cover 10% to 12% of the sample. Sequencing was done on a sample of blood. The receptors originated from a woman in her 30s in good health.

This clonotype was counted only a few times. A much more abundant neighbour one base away suggests this may be a read error. This chain joins TRBV5-6 and TRBJ1-2; D is possibly TRBD1 (5 bases). This CDR3 contains 13 residues. Per the germline V gene, CDR1 is SGHDT and CDR2 is YYEEEE. V was cut by 1 base and J by 7 bases, with 11 bases left in between. The CDR3 bases are TGTGCCAGCAGCTTGAAGGGGTGTAGTGGCTACACCTTC. The encoded protein is CASSLKGCSGYTF.

The table lists this clonotype with a few counts. V is TRBV24-1 and J is TRBJ2-1; D perhaps matches TRBD2 (6 bases). The CDR3 has 14 amino acids. The germline V and J ends were trimmed by 9 bases and 8 bases, with 19 bases remaining between them. Germline V lookup: CDR1 KGHDR, CDR2 SFDVKD. CDR3 nucleotide sequence: TGTGCCACCGCCGGGACTCCCTCTCCGGATGAGCAGTTCTTC. It codes for CATAGTPSPDEQFF.

The chain joins TRBV20-1 to TRBJ1-1; 11 nucleotides match TRBD1. The V segment lost 5 bases and the J segment 1 base; nucleotides outside the gene matches: 3. The CDR3 sequence is 14 residues long. The germline gives CDR1 DFQATT, CDR2 SNEGSKA (reference sequence). Written as DNA, the CDR3 is TGCAGTGCTCGGACAGGGGGCGGGAACACTGAAGCTTTCTTT. Its protein is CSARTGGGNTEAFF.

With regard to this clonotype: Possible read error: a much larger clone is one base away. J is TRBJ2-3 and V is TRBV7-2; D is unclear. There are 13 residues in the CDR3. Germline-derived CDR1 and CDR2 are SGHTA and FQGNSA. The CDR3 loop is CASSLDFTATQYF. CDR3 bases: TGTGCCAGCAGCTTAGATTTCACAGCTACGCAGTATTTT.

Many counts were recorded for this clonotype. V and J are TRBV7-9 and TRBJ2-3; D is unresolved. This CDR3 is built from 14 residues. Germline values: CDR1 SEHNR, CDR2 FQNEAQ (reference sequence). Trimming took 8 bases from V and 1 from J, leaving 13 bases between them. The CDR3 DNA reads TGTGCCAGCGGGCCCCCATGGGGCACAGATACGCAGTATTTT. It encodes CASGPPWGTDTQYF.

Remarks on this clonotype: A much larger clonotype is one base distant, so this may be a read error. The J gene is TRBJ2-7, the V gene TRBV29-1, with 7 positions matching TRBD2. Germline assignment: CDR1 SQVTM and CDR2 ANQGSEA. This CDR3 comprises 12 residues. Trimming at V came to 5 bases and at J to 7 bases, leaving 8 bases not matched to a gene. CDR3 DNA: TGCAGCGTTATTGCGGGGGTAGGTGAGCAGTACGTC. This sequence encodes CSVIAGVGEQYV.

This rearrangement joins TRBV29-1 to TRBJ1-5; D unclear. V lost 5 bases and J 4 bases, leaving 12 bases between the germline ends. There are 13 residues in the CDR3. Germline V gene lookup returns CDR1 SQVTM and CDR2 ANQGSEA. The CDR3 DNA sequence: TGCAGCGTTCGCACAGACATAAATCAGCCCCAGCATTTT. This sequence encodes CSVRTDINQPQHF.